One T cell receptor beta chain is described in this entry. Its specificity is not known. This entry belongs to a study of T-cell memory formation after mild COVID-19. Study-level information: TCR clusters were largely donor specific. General study findings and limits: The study found contracting CD4+ clones mainly in CM and EM and contracting CD8+ clones in EMRA.

Per the germline V gene, CDR1 is SQVTM and CDR2 is ANQGSEA. The V and J ends lost 6 bases and 10 bases respectively, with 13 bases between them. CDR3 length: 11 amino acids. TCRdb reprocessed the 5' RACE reads via MiXCR and lists one record per CDR3 protein. The profile shows roughly 130,000 distinct CDR3 sequences, about 6% of them singletons. The clonotype comes from an adult woman who had mild COVID-19 (a few samples of this study predate the infection). Cell type and time point are not known. Sequencing used PBMCs or a T cell subset sorted from them (not recorded which). The gene calls are TRBV29-1 and TRBJ2-1, with D perhaps matching TRBD1 or TRBD2 (5 bases each). The CDR3 DNA sequence: TGCAGCGTGGTGGGACCCGGGGAGCAGTTCTTC. It translates to CSVVGPGEQFF.